What follows is one T cell receptor (beta chain) and its context. What antigen it recognizes has not been identified. The record has no base qualities; no much larger clone is one base away. Receptor amplification or capture employed PCR. The reads were generated on an Illumina HiSeq 2500. Unique molecular identifiers were incorporated into TCR beta cDNA libraries to reduce PCR and sequencing biases. Per 1 to 10 million input T cells, approximately 500,000 cDNA molecules were obtained, such that each molecule approximated one T cell. The patient libraries were prepared and sequenced with the same protocol used for the earlier healthy control dataset. Samples belonging to the same batch were prepared together, multiplexed and sequenced on a shared HiSeq lane. Concerning the study's data processing: MIGEC handled the raw barcoded reads, throwing out single-read molecular identifier groups before consensus assembly and CDR3 extraction. Clonotype tables were post-analysed with VDJtools, normalizing diversity by down-sampling all datasets to the smallest sample size. Repertoire overlap clustering matched CDR3 amino acid but not nucleotide sequences to correct batch-related cross-sample contamination. Using fastp trimming at Q25 and MiXCR clonotype assembly, TCRdb reanalyzed the public sequencing data and kept in-frame beta chains. Every distinct CDR3 protein forms one entry, paired with its most common genes and DNA. The V and J calls come from TCRdb's annotation, not from the publication. The sample includes about 810,000 distinct CDR3 sequences, with around 50% observed a single time. The top ten clones comprise about 4.8% of the sample.

To demonstrate the VDJtools post-analysis software, the study profiled TCR beta repertoires from the peripheral blood of 10 to 15 young patients with multiple sclerosis. The multiple sclerosis patients were children and adolescents between roughly 6 and 17 years of age. This record comes from a study of post-analysis software for immune sequencing data (dated by TCRdb to the mid-2010s). Regarding the complete study: Recorded disease courses included relapsing-remitting, secondary progressive and progressive-relapsing multiple sclerosis, with some patients lacking subtype annotation. The multiple sclerosis patient repertoires were compared with approximately 11 previously published healthy control repertoires from donors aged roughly 6 to 25 years. A subset of samples was prepared in parallel using single-end sample barcoding, then pooled and co-amplified after Illumina adapter ligation. What the study reported, not specific to this receptor: When samples were clustered directly using the F measure, samples prepared in the same batch co-clustered strongly, which prompted a batch-effect correction. Several TRBV segments, including TRBV5-6, TRBV5-1 and TRBV20-1, were significantly more frequent in patients than controls. The multiple sclerosis patient group was slightly younger than the control group. Normalized Chao1 diversity was significantly lower in multiple sclerosis patients than controls, suggesting substantial peripheral T-cell clonal expansion.

CDR1 and CDR2 were assigned from the germline V gene (reference sequence) as SGHKS and YYEKEE. V has 0 bases trimmed and J has 15 bases trimmed; junction bases matching no gene number 8. Reading from cysteine to phenylalanine, the CDR3 counts 13 amino acids. Only the CDR3 region is kept as DNA, spanning 39 bases read in frame from base 1. This sequence uses TRBV5-5 and TRBJ2-1; TRBD1 fits 8 bases in the junction. Specimen: blood. The clonotype originates from a girl aged 10-17 years with multiple sclerosis. The CDR3 is CASSLAVPGGAFF. In nucleotides, the sequence is TGTGCCAGCAGCTTGGCCGTCCCAGGGGGCGCGTTCTTC.